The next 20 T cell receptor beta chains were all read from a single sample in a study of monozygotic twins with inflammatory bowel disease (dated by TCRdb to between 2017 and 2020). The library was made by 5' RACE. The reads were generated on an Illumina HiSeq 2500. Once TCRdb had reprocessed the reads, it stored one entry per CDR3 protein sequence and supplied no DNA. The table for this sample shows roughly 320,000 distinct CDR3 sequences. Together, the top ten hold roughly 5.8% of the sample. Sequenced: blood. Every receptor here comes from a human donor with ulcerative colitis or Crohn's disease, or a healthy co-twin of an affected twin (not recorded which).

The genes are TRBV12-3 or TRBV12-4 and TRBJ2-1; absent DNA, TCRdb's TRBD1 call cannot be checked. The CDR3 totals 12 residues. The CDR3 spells CASSLRGTEQFF.

Here the CDR3 reads CASSLNLREGAYEQYF. The chain recombines TRBV28 with TRBJ2-7; TCRdb lists TRBD2, though no DNA is available to test this call. The CDR3 totals 16 residues. The germline CDR1 and CDR2 sequences are MDHEN and SYDVKM. The full variable domain, completed using reference TRBV28 and TRBJ2-7, is DVKVTQSSRYLVKRTGEKVFLECVQDMDHENMFWYRQDPGLGLRLIYFSYDVKMKEKGDIPEGYSVSREKKERFSLILESASTNQTSMYLCASSLNLREGAYEQYFGPGTRLTVT.

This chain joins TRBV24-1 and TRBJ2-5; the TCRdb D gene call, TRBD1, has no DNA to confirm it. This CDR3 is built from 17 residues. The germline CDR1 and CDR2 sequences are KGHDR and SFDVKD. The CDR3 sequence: CATSDLGQGALVETQYF.

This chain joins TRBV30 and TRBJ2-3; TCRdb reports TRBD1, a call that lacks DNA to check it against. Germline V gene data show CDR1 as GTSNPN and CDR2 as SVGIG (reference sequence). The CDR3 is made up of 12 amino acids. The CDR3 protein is CASSQGRDTQYF.

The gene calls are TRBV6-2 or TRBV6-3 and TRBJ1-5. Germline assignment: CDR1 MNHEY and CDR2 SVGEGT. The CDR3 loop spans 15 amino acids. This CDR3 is CASSLRTVSNQPQHF.

CDR3 sequence: CASSQDPLAGVGSHEQFF. The rearrangement joins TRBV3-1 to TRBJ2-1; TCRdb gives TRBD2 as the D gene, but with no DNA this cannot be confirmed. The CDR3 loop spans 18 amino acids. Germline loops: CDR1 LGHDT, CDR2 YNNKEL (reference sequence).

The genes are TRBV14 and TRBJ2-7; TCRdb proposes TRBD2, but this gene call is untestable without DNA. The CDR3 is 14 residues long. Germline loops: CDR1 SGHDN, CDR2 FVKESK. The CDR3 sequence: CASSQEPSGRALYF.

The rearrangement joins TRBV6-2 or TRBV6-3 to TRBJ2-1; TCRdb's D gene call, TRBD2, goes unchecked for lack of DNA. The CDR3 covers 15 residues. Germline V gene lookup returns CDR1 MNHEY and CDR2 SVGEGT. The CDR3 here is CASSYPSGGADEQFF.

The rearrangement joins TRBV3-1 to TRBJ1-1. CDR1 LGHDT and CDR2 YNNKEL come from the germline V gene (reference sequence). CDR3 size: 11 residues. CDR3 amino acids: CASSQLGEAFF.

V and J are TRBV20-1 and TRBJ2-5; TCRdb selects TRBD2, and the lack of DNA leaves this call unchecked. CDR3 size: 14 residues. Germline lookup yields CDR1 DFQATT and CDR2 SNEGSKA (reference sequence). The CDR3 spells CSAGRGAGVETQYF.

CDR3: CATSRVTNTGELFF. V usage is TRBV15 and J usage is TRBJ2-2. Germline CDR1 is LNHNV and CDR2 is YYDKDF (reference sequence). CDR3 length equals 14 residues.

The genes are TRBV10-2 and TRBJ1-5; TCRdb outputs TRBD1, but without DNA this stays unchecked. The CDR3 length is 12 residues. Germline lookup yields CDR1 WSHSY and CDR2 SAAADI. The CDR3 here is CASKEGDQPQHF.

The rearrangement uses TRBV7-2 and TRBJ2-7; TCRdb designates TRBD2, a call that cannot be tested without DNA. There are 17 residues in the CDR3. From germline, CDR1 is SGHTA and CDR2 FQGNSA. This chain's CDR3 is CASSPRSHYGGRGEQYF. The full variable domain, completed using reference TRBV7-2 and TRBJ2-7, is GAGVSQSPSNKVTEKGKDVELRCDPISGHTALYWYRQSLGQGLEFLIYFQGNSAPDKSGLPSDRFSAERTGGSVSTLTIQRTQQEDSAVYLCASSPRSHYGGRGEQYFGPGTRLTVT.

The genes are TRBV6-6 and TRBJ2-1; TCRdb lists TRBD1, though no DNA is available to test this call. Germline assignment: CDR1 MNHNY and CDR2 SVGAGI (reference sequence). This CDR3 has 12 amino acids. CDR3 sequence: CASRDLGGPAFF.

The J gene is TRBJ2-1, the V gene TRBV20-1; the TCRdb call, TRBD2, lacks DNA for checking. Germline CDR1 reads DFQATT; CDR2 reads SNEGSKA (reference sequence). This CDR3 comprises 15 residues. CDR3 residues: CSARDIGGLVEEQFF.

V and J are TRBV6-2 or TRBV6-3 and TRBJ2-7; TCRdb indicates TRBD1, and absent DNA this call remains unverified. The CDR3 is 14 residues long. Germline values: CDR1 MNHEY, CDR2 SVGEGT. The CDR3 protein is CASSYEQGYYEQYF.

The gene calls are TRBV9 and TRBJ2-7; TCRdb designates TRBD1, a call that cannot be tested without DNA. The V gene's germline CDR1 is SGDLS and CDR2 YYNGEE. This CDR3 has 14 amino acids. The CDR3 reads CASSGTGSAYEQYF.

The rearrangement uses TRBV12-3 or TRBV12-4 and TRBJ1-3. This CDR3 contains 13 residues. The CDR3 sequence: CASSRSSGNTIYF.

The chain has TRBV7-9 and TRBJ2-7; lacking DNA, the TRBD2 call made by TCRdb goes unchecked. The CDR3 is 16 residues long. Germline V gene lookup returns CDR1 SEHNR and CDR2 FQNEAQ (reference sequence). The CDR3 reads CASSFYTSGGLYEQYF.

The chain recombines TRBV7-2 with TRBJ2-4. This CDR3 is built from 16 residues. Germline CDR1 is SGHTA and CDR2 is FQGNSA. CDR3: CASSPDTTLAKNIQYF.